The next 27 T cell receptor beta chains were all read from a single sample in a study of cytomegalovirus exposure and HLA in healthy donors (dated by TCRdb to about 2017). Preparation of the library involved the immunoSEQ multiplex PCR assay. For the multiplex PCR, a mixture combining 60 forward primers for TCR Vbeta segments and 13 reverse primers for TCR Jbeta segments was used. TCRdb re-hosts the immuneACCESS table, in-frame sequences only. Its copies lack some clones; in the studies checked, an unresolved V gene accounts for under half of them, and the cause for the rest is not known. The sample table contains 140,000 to 150,000 clones; only one count was recorded for approximately 76% of them. About 1.7% of the sample is taken by the ten largest. The sequencing sample was made of PBMCs. Receptors originate from a man aged 40-55 years in good health and CMV-seronegative.

The chain joins TRBV2 to TRBJ2-5; 8 nucleotides match TRBD2. The V gene end was trimmed by 2 bases and the J gene end by 5 bases; junction bases not matched to a gene: 7. The length of the CDR3 is 15 residues. The germline V gene encodes CDR1 SNHLY and CDR2 FYNNEI. CDR3 nucleotides: TGTGCCAGCAGTGAATGGGCGGGGGGTTGGGAGACCCAGTACTTC. Translating it yields CASSEWAGGWETQYF.

V and J are TRBV5-4 and TRBJ1-1; D gene ambiguous. The CDR3 contains 12 residues. CDR1 and CDR2 (germline): SGHNT, YYREEE (reference sequence). V gave up 4 bases and J gave up 8 bases, with 12 bases separating them. The CDR3 DNA reads TGTGCCAGCAGCCAAGAGGGAACCGAAGCTTTCTTT. It specifies CASSQEGTEAFF.

The chain employs TRBV7-9 and TRBJ2-3, with 7 bases aligning to TRBD1. Germline CDR1 is SEHNR and CDR2 is FQNEAQ (reference sequence). Trimming at V came to 5 bases and at J to 0 bases, leaving 8 bases not matched to a gene. This CDR3 spans 16 amino acids. The CDR3 loop is CASSPRQGPSTDTQYF. The CDR3 nucleotides are TGTGCCAGCAGCCCTCGACAGGGTCCAAGCACAGATACGCAGTATTTT.

This sequence joins TRBV29-1 and TRBJ1-4; TRBD1 matches 9 bases. The CDR3 loop spans 14 amino acids. J gave up 8 bases and V 4 bases, and 8 bases lay outside the gene matches. Germline V gene lookup returns CDR1 SQVTM and CDR2 ANQGSEA. The CDR3 loop reads CSVGNRGLEEKLFF. CDR3 in DNA: TGCAGCGTTGGAAACAGGGGGCTTGAGGAAAAACTGTTTTTT.

The chain recombines TRBV5-8 with TRBJ1-5; tentative D call: TRBD1 (5 bases). The CDR3 extends over 16 amino acids. V was trimmed by 0 bases and J by 6 bases, leaving 16 bases between them. Germline V gene data show CDR1 as SGHTS and CDR2 as YDEGEE. The CDR3: CASSLGTSGYPQPQHF. The CDR3 DNA is TGTGCCAGCAGCTTGGGGACAAGTGGCTATCCTCAGCCCCAGCATTTT.

The gene calls are TRBV7-9 and TRBJ1-1; D may be TRBD1 (5 bases). The CDR3 is 15 residues long. V gave up 0 bases and J gave up 3 bases, with 11 bases separating them. The germline V gene encodes CDR1 SEHNR and CDR2 FQNEAQ (reference sequence). CDR3 coding DNA: TGTGCCAGCAGCTTAGCGAGTGGGGGGGACACTGAAGCTTTCTTT. It yields the protein CASSLASGGDTEAFF.

The genes are TRBV25-1 and TRBJ2-3; D remains ambiguous. The germline V gene has CDR1 MGHDK and CDR2 SYGVNS. This CDR3 region has 16 residues. V was pared by 1 base and J by 2 bases, with 13 bases between. The CDR3 nucleotides are TGTGCCAGCAGTGAATTCGCTAGTACCCCCACAGATACGCAGTATTTT. Amino acid sequence: CASSEFASTPTDTQYF.

The chain joins TRBV6-1 to TRBJ2-5; D not certain. CDR1 is MNHNS, CDR2 SASEGT, per germline. The CDR3 totals 13 residues. V dropped 7 bases and J dropped 2 bases, with 11 bases sitting between them. The CDR3 spells CASNGRPQETQYF. In DNA, the CDR3 is TGTGCCAGCAACGGCAGGCCGCAAGAGACCCAGTACTTC.

The chain is built from TRBV5-1 and TRBJ2-1, with 9 nucleotides matching TRBD1. CDR1 is SGHRS, CDR2 YFSETQ, per germline. The CDR3 runs 15 residues. The junction had 2 bases not matched to a gene; V was cut back by 3 bases and J by 1 base. The CDR3 region is CASSSGQGSYNEQFF. For the CDR3, the DNA is TGCGCCAGCAGCTCAGGACAGGGGTCCTACAATGAGCAGTTCTTC.

The chain recombines TRBV6-1 with TRBJ1-1; D may be TRBD1 (5 bases). Germline-derived CDR1 and CDR2 are MNHNS and SASEGT. V lost 2 bases and J 0 bases, leaving 16 bases between the germline ends. CDR3 size: 17 residues. For the CDR3, the DNA is TGTGCCAGCAGTGAATGGACAAGCCCCTTCATGAACACTGAAGCTTTCTTT. This translates into CASSEWTSPFMNTEAFF.

V is TRBV18 and J is TRBJ2-3, with 8 nucleotides matching TRBD2. Per the germline V gene, CDR1 is KGHSH and CDR2 is LQKENI. Germline trimming cut 0 bases from V and 1 base from J; bases unmatched to any gene: 6. This CDR3 contains 17 residues. CDR3 sequence (DNA): TGTGCCAGCTCACCACCGGAGCTAGCGGGCGGCACAGATACGCAGTATTTT. It yields the protein CASSPPELAGGTDTQYF.

V gene TRBV6-6 combines with J gene TRBJ2-7, with TRBD1 identical over 9 bases. V shed 0 bases, J shed 11 bases, and the junction held 11 bases outside the gene matches. Germline CDR1 and CDR2: MNHNY and SVGAGI (reference sequence). The CDR3 totals 15 residues. This CDR3 reads CASSYSTEQGQGKYF. The CDR3 bases are TGTGCCAGCAGTTACTCCACCGAACAGGGACAGGGCAAGTACTTC.

The chain employs TRBV5-1 and TRBJ2-7, with D possibly matching TRBD2 (6 bases). V was shortened by 0 bases and J by 7 bases, with 20 bases between the two germline ends. Per the germline V gene, CDR1 is SGHRS and CDR2 is YFSETQ. The CDR3 length is 16 residues. This CDR3 is CASSLGPAGGLREQYF. The CDR3 DNA reads TGCGCCAGCAGCTTGGGGCCAGCTGGGGGACTGCGGGAGCAGTACTTC.

The J gene is TRBJ1-1, the V gene TRBV19, with TRBD1 identical over 7 bases. V was clipped by 3 bases and J by 1 base; unmatched bases: 11. Germline loops: CDR1 LNHDA, CDR2 SQIVND (reference sequence). The CDR3 contains 17 residues. Here the CDR3 reads CASSMAPPAGGNTEAFF. In DNA form, the CDR3 reads TGTGCCAGTAGTATGGCCCCACCGGCAGGGGGGAACACTGAAGCTTTCTTT.

This clone was counted once. The V call is TRBV14, the J call TRBJ2-5, with D perhaps matching TRBD1 (6 bases). Trimming shortened V by 4 bases and J by 2 bases, and 14 bases separated the two germline ends. The CDR3 has 15 residues. The V gene's germline CDR1 is SGHDN and CDR2 FVKESK. The DNA for the CDR3 is TGTGCCAGCAGCCCGACAGGCCGCCTTCAAGAGACCCAGTACTTC. Translated: CASSPTGRLQETQYF.

V gene TRBV21-1 combines with J gene TRBJ2-7; the D call of TRBD2 is as the table states it, not checked on the DNA. TRBV21-1 is a recognized pseudogene. The length of the CDR3 is 17 residues. DNA for the CDR3: TGTGCCAGCAGCAAAGGGACTAGCGGGAGCACCCCTCGCGAGCAGTACTTC. Residues: CASSKGTSGSTPREQYF.

This clone was observed a handful of times. The chain is built from TRBV9 and TRBJ2-1, with D perhaps TRBD2 (6 bases). V was shortened by 3 bases and J by 13 bases, with 14 bases between the two germline ends. Germline V CDR1 and CDR2: SGDLS, YYNGEE. CDR3 length: 12 amino acids. Here the CDR3 DNA reads TGTGCCAGCAGCGCCACTGGGAGGTACCAGTTCTTC. This encodes CASSATGRYQFF.

This clone occurred a few times. V usage is TRBV11-2 and J usage is TRBJ1-2, with D possibly being TRBD1 (6 bases). V was clipped by 4 bases and J by 4 bases, with 13 bases between them. Germline CDR1 is SGHAT and CDR2 is FQNNGV. The CDR3 length is 14 residues. Written as DNA, the CDR3 is TGTGCCAGCAGCTCGGCAGGGGCAAGCTATGGCTACACCTTC. Residues: CASSSAGASYGYTF.

This clone was detected only a few times. The gene calls are TRBV7-2 and TRBJ2-7; D may be TRBD2 (5 bases). CDR3 length equals 14 residues. CDR1 and CDR2 from the germline V gene are SGHTA and FQGNSA. Trimming shortened V by 1 base and J by 2 bases, and 9 bases separated the two germline ends. The CDR3 here is CASSLVGATYEQYF. In DNA form, the CDR3 reads TGTGCCAGCAGCTTAGTGGGAGCCACCTACGAGCAGTACTTC. Combining the CDR3 with reference TRBV7-2 and TRBJ2-7 gives the whole variable domain GAGVSQSPSNKVTEKGKDVELRCDPISGHTALYWYRQSLGQGLEFLIYFQGNSAPDKSGLPSDRFSAERTGGSVSTLTIQRTQQEDSAVYLCASSLVGATYEQYFGPGTRLTVT.

The chain uses TRBV7-9 and TRBJ2-3; 8 positions match TRBD2. V dropped 4 bases and J dropped 6; count of bases not matched to a gene: 9. Germline V CDR1 and CDR2: SEHNR, FQNEAQ (reference sequence). The CDR3 is 15 amino acids. The CDR3 sequence: CASSSTREGRDTQYF. Written as DNA, the CDR3 is TGTGCCAGCAGCTCTACCCGGGAGGGGCGGGATACGCAGTATTTT.

The chain couples TRBV7-9 to TRBJ2-1; the match to TRBD1 covers 7 bases. Germline V gene lookup returns CDR1 SEHNR and CDR2 FQNEAQ (reference sequence). The trim removed 6 bases at V and 12 bases at J, leaving 11 bases unmatched. The length of the CDR3 is 13 residues. CDR3 nucleotides: TGTGCCAGCAGACACCCTCAGGGGGACGTGCAGTTCTTC. This codes for CASRHPQGDVQFF.

This chain connects TRBV18 to TRBJ1-1, with 8 bases fitting TRBD1. The CDR3 totals 13 residues. Germline V lookup: CDR1 KGHSH, CDR2 LQKENI. Trimming removed 3 bases from V and 8 bases from J; junction bases left unmatched: 5. In DNA form, the CDR3 reads TGTGCCAGCTCACCCGCAGGGGGCACGGAAGCTTTCTTT. Translated, it gives CASSPAGGTEAFF.

This clone was recorded only once. The V call is TRBV6-1, the J call TRBJ2-3; 11 positions agree with TRBD2. Germline V CDR1 and CDR2: MNHNS, SASEGT. Losses at the gene ends were 6 bases for V and 9 bases for J; bases not matched to a gene: 8. This CDR3 has 14 residues. The CDR3 region has the DNA TGTGCCAGCAGGAGGGAACTAGCGGGGGACACGCAGTATTTT. Its translation is CASRRELAGDTQYF.

The chain combines TRBV9 with TRBJ2-4; 13 nucleotides align to TRBD2. This CDR3 is 20 amino acids long. With V trimmed by 0 bases and J by 0 bases, 9 bases remained unmatched. Germline V lookup: CDR1 SGDLS, CDR2 YYNGEE. In nucleotides, the CDR3 is TGTGCCAGCAGCGTAGGACTAGCGGGGGGCGCCAACCTAGCCAAAAACATTCAGTACTTC. Translating gives CASSVGLAGGANLAKNIQYF.

This chain uses TRBV7-6 with TRBJ2-5, with a tentative D call TRBD2 (6 bases). Deletions cut 0 bases from V and 5 bases from J, with 10 bases between. This CDR3 comprises 14 residues. Germline values: CDR1 SGHVS, CDR2 FNYEAQ. The CDR3 DNA reads as TGTGCCAGCAGCTTAGCCGGGACTCTCGAGACCCAGTACTTC. Translated, it gives CASSLAGTLETQYF.

The chain carries TRBV6-5 and TRBJ2-7, with TRBD1 matching over 7 bases. CDR1 is MNHEY, CDR2 SVGAGI, per germline. The CDR3 loop spans 13 amino acids. Trimming removed 5 bases from V and 4 bases from J; junction bases left unmatched: 5. The CDR3, as DNA: TGTGCCAGCAGTAACCCGACAGGGTACGAGCAGTACTTC. It yields the protein CASSNPTGYEQYF.

The chain recombines TRBV27 with TRBJ2-7; D unresolved. CDR3 size: 14 residues. Germline V gene sequence: CDR1 MNHEY, CDR2 SMNVEV (reference sequence). V lost 5 bases, J lost 3 bases, and 14 bases lay in between. CDR3 in DNA: TGTGCCAGCAGTATACAACATAACAGCTACGAGCAGTACTTC. Its translation is CASSIQHNSYEQYF.